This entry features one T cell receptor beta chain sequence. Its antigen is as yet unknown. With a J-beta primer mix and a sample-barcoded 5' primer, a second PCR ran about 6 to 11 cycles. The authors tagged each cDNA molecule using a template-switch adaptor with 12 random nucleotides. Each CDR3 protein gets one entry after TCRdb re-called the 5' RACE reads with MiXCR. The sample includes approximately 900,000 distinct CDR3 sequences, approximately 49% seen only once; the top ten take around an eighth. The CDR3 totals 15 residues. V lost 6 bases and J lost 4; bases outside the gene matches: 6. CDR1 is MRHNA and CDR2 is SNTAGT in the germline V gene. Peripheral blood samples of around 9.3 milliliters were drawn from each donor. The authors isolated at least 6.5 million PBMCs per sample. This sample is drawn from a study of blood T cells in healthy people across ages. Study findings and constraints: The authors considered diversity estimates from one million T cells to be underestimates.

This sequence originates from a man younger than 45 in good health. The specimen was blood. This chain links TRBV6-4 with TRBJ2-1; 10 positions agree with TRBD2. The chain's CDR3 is CASSITSGIYNEQFF. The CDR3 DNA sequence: TGTGCCAGCAGCATAACTAGCGGGATTTACAATGAGCAGTTCTTC.